This T cell receptor beta chain stems from a study of blood T cell repertoires in COVID-19. About the research overall: Both acute and convalescent COVID-19 samples were obtained from the United States, Italy and Spain.

Trimming left V 3 bases short and J 10 bases short, with 16 bases between. The CDR3 has 14 amino acids. Per the germline V gene, CDR1 is LGHNA and CDR2 is YNFKEQ. The authors' processing: Amplification of reference gene primers provided the estimated nucleated cell counts. Sequenced by immunoSEQ multiplex PCR; TCRdb stores in-frame clones only, minus some. The V and J calls and clone size were taken over from that table, and D and trimming were inferred from the DNA. Of around 330,000 clones in the sample, about 87% were seen once. Patients from Seattle were sampled longitudinally, starting during active infection.

Material: peripheral blood. The TCR comes from a woman in her twenties or thirties with COVID-19, enrolled during active disease. V and J are TRBV4-2 and TRBJ2-1; a weak D match, TRBD2 (6 bases). This CDR3 reads CASSHYGRGEEQFF. The CDR3 bases are TGTGCCAGCAGCCACTACGGGCGGGGAGAGGAGCAGTTCTTC.